Presented here are 5 T cell receptor beta chains from one specimen sequenced in a study of metastatic and nonmetastatic thyroid tumors. TCRdb redid the clone calls on the PCR reads using MiXCR. The table has 13,000 or so clones, more than 20% seen once. Patients were all untreated before their thyroid surgery. The sample taken for sequencing was blood. These receptors were taken from a male donor with papillary thyroid cancer or a benign thyroid nodule (not recorded which). Some clones in this sample may be carry-over from other donors' samples.

This clone is medium-sized in the sample. This rearrangement joins TRBV19 to TRBJ1-2; D is unresolved. This CDR3 region has 14 residues. The V and J ends lost 3 bases and 8 bases respectively, with 16 bases between them. Germline V gene lookup returns CDR1 LNHDA and CDR2 SQIVND (reference sequence). CDR3 sequence (DNA): TGTGCCAGTAGTATGGATGGAGTTTTTCGAGGCTACACCTTC. Residues: CASSMDGVFRGYTF.

In this sample, this clone turned up many times. The rearrangement joins TRBV6-5 to TRBJ2-2; no reliable D call. Germline CDR1 reads MNHEY; CDR2 reads SVGAGI. The CDR3 spans 15 residues. V was clipped by 2 bases and J by 7 bases, with 14 bases between them. The CDR3 sequence: CASSYHAAGGGELFF. DNA of the CDR3: TGTGCCAGCAGTTACCATGCGGCCGGCGGCGGGGAGCTGTTTTTT.

On this clone itself: Possible read error: a much larger clone is one base away. The chain links TRBV6-5 to TRBJ2-2, with D maybe TRBD1 (6 bases). This CDR3 has 15 residues. Germline V gives CDR1 MNHEY, CDR2 SVGAGI. The CDR3 sequence: CASSYGTPNTRELFF. The CDR3 nucleotides are TGTGCCAGCAGTTACGGGACACCGAACACCCGGGAGCTGTTTTTT.

This clone showed up just a few times. Other DNA sequences in the same sample also yield this CDR3. The gene calls are TRBV28 and TRBJ2-3; no reliable D call. CDR1 and CDR2 (germline): MDHEN, SYDVKM. This CDR3 spans 13 amino acids. The germline V and J ends were trimmed by 6 bases and 0 bases, with 7 bases remaining between them. CDR3 protein: CASRPQSTDTQYF. The CDR3 coding sequence is TGTGCCAGCAGGCCCCAGAGCACAGATACGCAGTATTTT.

This rearrangement joins TRBV6-1 to TRBJ2-2; D is perhaps TRBD2 (6 bases). V gave up 5 bases and J gave up 1 base, with 11 bases separating them. CDR1 and CDR2 from the germline V gene are MNHNS and SASEGT. The CDR3 totals 15 residues. The DNA of the CDR3 is TGTGCCAGCAGTCCCGGGACTTGGAACACCGGGGAGCTGTTTTTT. This gives the protein CASSPGTWNTGELFF.